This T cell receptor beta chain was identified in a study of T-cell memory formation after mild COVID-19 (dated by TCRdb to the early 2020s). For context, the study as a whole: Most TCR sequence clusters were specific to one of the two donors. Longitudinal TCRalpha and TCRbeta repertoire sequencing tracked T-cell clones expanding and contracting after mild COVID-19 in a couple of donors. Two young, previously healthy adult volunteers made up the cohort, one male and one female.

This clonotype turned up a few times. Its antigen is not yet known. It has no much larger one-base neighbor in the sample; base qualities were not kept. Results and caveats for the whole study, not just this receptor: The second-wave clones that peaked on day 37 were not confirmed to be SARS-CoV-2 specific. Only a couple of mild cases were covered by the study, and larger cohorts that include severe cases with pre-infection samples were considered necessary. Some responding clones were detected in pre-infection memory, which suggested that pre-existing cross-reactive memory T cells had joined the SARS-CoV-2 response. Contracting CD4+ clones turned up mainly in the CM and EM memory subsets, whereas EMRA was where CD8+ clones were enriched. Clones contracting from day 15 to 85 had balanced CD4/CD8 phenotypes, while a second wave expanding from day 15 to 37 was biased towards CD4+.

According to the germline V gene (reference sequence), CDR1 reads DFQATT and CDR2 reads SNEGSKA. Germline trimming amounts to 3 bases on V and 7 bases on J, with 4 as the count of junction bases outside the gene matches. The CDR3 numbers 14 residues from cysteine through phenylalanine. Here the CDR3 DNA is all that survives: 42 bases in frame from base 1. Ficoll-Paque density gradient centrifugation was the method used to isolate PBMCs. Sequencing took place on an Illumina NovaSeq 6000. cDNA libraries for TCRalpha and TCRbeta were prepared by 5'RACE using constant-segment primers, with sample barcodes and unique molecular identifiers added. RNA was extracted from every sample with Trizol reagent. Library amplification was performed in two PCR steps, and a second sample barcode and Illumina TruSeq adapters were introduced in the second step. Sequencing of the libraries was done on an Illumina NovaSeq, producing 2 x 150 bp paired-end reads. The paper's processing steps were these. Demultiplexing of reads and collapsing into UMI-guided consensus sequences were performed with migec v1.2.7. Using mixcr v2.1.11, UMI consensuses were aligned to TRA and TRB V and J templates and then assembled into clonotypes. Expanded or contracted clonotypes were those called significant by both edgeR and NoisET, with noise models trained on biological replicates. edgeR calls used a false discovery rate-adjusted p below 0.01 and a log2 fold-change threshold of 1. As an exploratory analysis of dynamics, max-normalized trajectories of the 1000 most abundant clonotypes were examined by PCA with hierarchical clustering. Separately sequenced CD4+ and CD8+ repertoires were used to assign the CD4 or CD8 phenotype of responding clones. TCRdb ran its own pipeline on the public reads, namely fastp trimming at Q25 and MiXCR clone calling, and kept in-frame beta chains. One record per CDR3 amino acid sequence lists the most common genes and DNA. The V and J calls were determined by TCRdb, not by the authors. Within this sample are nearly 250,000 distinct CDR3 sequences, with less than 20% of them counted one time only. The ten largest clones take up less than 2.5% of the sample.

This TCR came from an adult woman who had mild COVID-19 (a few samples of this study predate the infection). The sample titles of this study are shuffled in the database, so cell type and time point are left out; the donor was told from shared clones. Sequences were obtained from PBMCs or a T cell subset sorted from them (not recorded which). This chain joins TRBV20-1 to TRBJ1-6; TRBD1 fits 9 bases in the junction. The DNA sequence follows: TGCAGTGCTAGTGCCGGGACAGGGAATTCACCCCTCCACTTT. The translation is CSASAGTGNSPLHF.